These T cell receptor beta chains were read from a single sample in a study of blood T cell repertoires in COVID-19. Libraries were prepared by immunoSEQ multiplex PCR; TCRdb keeps only in-frame clonotypes and omits some of them. The profile shows 200,000 to 300,000 clones, more than 70% of them singletons. Sequencing input: peripheral blood. Receptor source: a woman in her twenties or thirties with COVID-19, enrolled during active disease. The CDR3 runs from the conserved cysteine through the conserved F or W. Each record gives: J gene, D gene, clone size, V gene, CDR3 protein, CDR3 DNA. The D gene is left open where the match is weak. The size field is filled for only some rows; it gives once, few, many or a size class.

J gene: TRBJ2-5; D gene: TRBD2; clone size: -; V gene: TRBV12-5; CDR3 protein: CASGLGLAGGEETQYF; CDR3 DNA: TGTGCTAGTGGTCTTGGACTAGCGGGAGGGGAAGAGACCCAGTACTTC
J gene: TRBJ2-2; D gene: -; clone size: -; V gene: TRBV7-9; CDR3 protein: CASDANRVIGELFF; CDR3 DNA: TGTGCCAGTGACGCCAACAGGGTGATCGGGGAGCTGTTTTTT
J gene: TRBJ1-1; D gene: -; clone size: -; V gene: TRBV11-2; CDR3 protein: CASSLRHGEAFF; CDR3 DNA: TGTGCCAGCAGCCTCCGACACGGTGAAGCTTTCTTT
J gene: TRBJ2-3; D gene: TRBD2; clone size: -; V gene: TRBV25-1; CDR3 protein: CASNLAGTDTQYF; CDR3 DNA: TGTGCCAGCAATCTAGCGGGGACAGATACGCAGTATTTT
J gene: TRBJ2-1; D gene: TRBD2; clone size: -; V gene: TRBV9; CDR3 protein: CASSSSPSGTYNEQFF; CDR3 DNA: TGTGCCAGCAGCTCTTCGCCTAGCGGTACCTACAATGAGCAGTTCTTC
J gene: TRBJ2-1; D gene: TRBD2; clone size: -; V gene: TRBV25-1; CDR3 protein: CASSGLAGYNEQFF; CDR3 DNA: TGTGCCAGCTCGGGGCTAGCGGGATACAATGAGCAGTTCTTC
J gene: TRBJ2-3; D gene: -; clone size: once; V gene: TRBV10-2; CDR3 protein: CASSEAPGTPFSGTQYF; CDR3 DNA: TGCGCCAGCAGTGAGGCTCCCGGGACGCCCTTTAGCGGTACGCAGTATTTT
J gene: TRBJ2-3; D gene: -; clone size: -; V gene: TRBV7-9; CDR3 protein: CASSPRQARGTDTQYF; CDR3 DNA: TGTGCCAGCAGCCCACGACAGGCCCGGGGCACAGATACGCAGTATTTT
J gene: TRBJ2-6; D gene: -; clone size: -; V gene: TRBV7-2; CDR3 protein: CASSETAGYSGANVLTF; CDR3 DNA: TGTGCCAGCAGCGAAACCGCAGGGTACTCTGGGGCCAACGTCCTGACTTTC
J gene: TRBJ1-1; D gene: TRBD1; clone size: once; V gene: TRBV2; CDR3 protein: CASSLDRGSTNTEAFF; CDR3 DNA: TGTGCCAGCAGCCTAGACAGGGGCTCGACGAACACTGAAGCTTTCTTT
J gene: TRBJ2-2; D gene: TRBD1; clone size: -; V gene: TRBV10-3; CDR3 protein: CAIREQGARANTGELFF; CDR3 DNA: TGTGCCATCAGGGAACAGGGGGCGCGGGCGAACACCGGGGAGCTGTTTTTT
J gene: TRBJ2-7; D gene: -; clone size: -; V gene: TRBV6-6; CDR3 protein: CASSYLRGPYEQYF; CDR3 DNA: TGTGCCAGCAGTTACTTAAGGGGCCCTTACGAGCAGTACTTC
J gene: TRBJ1-6; D gene: TRBD1; clone size: -; V gene: TRBV27; CDR3 protein: CASSLSTGGYSPLHF; CDR3 DNA: TGTGCCAGCAGTTTATCAACAGGGGGGTATTCACCCCTCCACTTT
J gene: TRBJ2-5; D gene: -; clone size: -; V gene: TRBV3-1/TRBV3-2; CDR3 protein: CASSRLQETQYF; CDR3 DNA: TGTGCCAGCAGCCGCCTACAAGAGACCCAGTACTTC
J gene: TRBJ2-5; D gene: TRBD2; clone size: -; V gene: TRBV24-1; CDR3 protein: CATSDPSGRAPETQYF; CDR3 DNA: TGTGCCACCAGTGATCCTAGCGGGAGGGCTCCAGAGACCCAGTACTTC
J gene: TRBJ1-2; D gene: TRBD1; clone size: -; V gene: TRBV6-6; CDR3 protein: CASSYSGQGDSGYTF; CDR3 DNA: TGTGCCAGCAGTTACTCGGGACAGGGGGATTCTGGCTACACCTTC
J gene: TRBJ1-5; D gene: -; clone size: few; V gene: TRBV28; CDR3 protein: CASWPKNQPQHF; CDR3 DNA: TGTGCCAGCTGGCCCAAAAATCAGCCCCAGCATTTT
J gene: TRBJ2-5; D gene: TRBD2; clone size: -; V gene: TRBV19; CDR3 protein: CASSRTRQTETQYF; CDR3 DNA: TGTGCCAGTAGTAGGACTAGACAAACAGAGACCCAGTACTTC
J gene: TRBJ2-1; D gene: TRBD2; clone size: -; V gene: TRBV28; CDR3 protein: CASSLAGGPEFF; CDR3 DNA: TGTGCCAGCAGTCTAGCGGGAGGGCCAGAGTTCTTC
J gene: TRBJ2-3; D gene: -; clone size: -; V gene: TRBV7-2; CDR3 protein: CASSLGASSGTDTQYF; CDR3 DNA: TGTGCCAGCAGCTTAGGAGCCTCGAGTGGCACAGATACGCAGTATTTT
J gene: TRBJ2-3; D gene: TRBD2; clone size: -; V gene: TRBV11-2; CDR3 protein: CASSLGLGPDTQYF; CDR3 DNA: TGTGCCAGCAGCTTGGGACTAGGGCCAGATACGCAGTATTTT
J gene: TRBJ2-2; D gene: -; clone size: -; V gene: TRBV27; CDR3 protein: CASSHGGGGTGELFF; CDR3 DNA: TGTGCCAGCAGTCATGGGGGCGGGGGCACCGGGGAGCTGTTTTTT
J gene: TRBJ2-2; D gene: TRBD1; clone size: -; V gene: TRBV6-2/TRBV6-3; CDR3 protein: CASSHRGDTGELFF; CDR3 DNA: TGTGCCAGCAGTCACAGGGGTGACACCGGGGAGCTGTTTTTT
J gene: TRBJ1-5; D gene: TRBD1; clone size: -; V gene: TRBV6-5; CDR3 protein: CASRDRGKNQPQHF; CDR3 DNA: TGTGCCAGCAGGGACAGGGGGAAGAATCAGCCCCAGCATTTT
J gene: TRBJ1-2; D gene: -; clone size: -; V gene: TRBV7-9; CDR3 protein: CASGRWGLPYGYTF; CDR3 DNA: TGTGCCAGCGGGCGATGGGGGCTTCCCTATGGCTACACCTTC
J gene: TRBJ2-1; D gene: TRBD2; clone size: -; V gene: TRBV4-1; CDR3 protein: CASSQVYSGTSVFYNEQFF; CDR3 DNA: TGCGCCAGCAGCCAAGTTTATTCCGGGACTAGCGTCTTCTACAATGAGCAGTTCTTC
J gene: TRBJ2-5; D gene: -; clone size: -; V gene: TRBV5-4; CDR3 protein: CASSPPGVDSETQYF; CDR3 DNA: TGTGCCAGCAGCCCCCCGGGGGTAGACTCAGAGACCCAGTACTTC
J gene: TRBJ2-5; D gene: -; clone size: -; V gene: TRBV15; CDR3 protein: CATSRFAIETQYF; CDR3 DNA: TGTGCCACCAGCAGGTTTGCGATAGAGACCCAGTACTTC
J gene: TRBJ2-6; D gene: -; clone size: -; V gene: TRBV7-7; CDR3 protein: CASSLGATSGANVLTF; CDR3 DNA: TGTGCTAGCAGCTTAGGGGCCACCTCTGGGGCCAACGTCCTGACTTTC
J gene: TRBJ1-1; D gene: TRBD1; clone size: -; V gene: TRBV28; CDR3 protein: CASRTRGVTEAFF; CDR3 DNA: TGTGCCAGCAGGACCAGGGGGGTCACTGAAGCTTTCTTT
J gene: TRBJ2-4; D gene: -; clone size: -; V gene: TRBV6-2/TRBV6-3; CDR3 protein: CASSKRQILAKNIQYF; CDR3 DNA: TGTGCCAGCAGTAAGAGACAGATCCTAGCCAAAAACATTCAGTACTTC
J gene: TRBJ2-5; D gene: -; clone size: -; V gene: TRBV14; CDR3 protein: CASSQRLGGQETQYF; CDR3 DNA: TGTGCCAGCAGCCAAAGATTGGGGGGACAAGAGACCCAGTACTTC
J gene: TRBJ2-4; D gene: -; clone size: -; V gene: TRBV5-1; CDR3 protein: CASSPGGAKNIQYF; CDR3 DNA: TGCGCCAGCAGCCCCGGAGGTGCCAAAAACATTCAGTACTTC
J gene: TRBJ1-1; D gene: -; clone size: -; V gene: TRBV6-6; CDR3 protein: CASSYPPSEQNTEAFF; CDR3 DNA: TGTGCCAGCAGTTACCCTCCCTCGGAGCAGAACACTGAAGCTTTCTTT
J gene: TRBJ1-1; D gene: -; clone size: -; V gene: TRBV28; CDR3 protein: CASSLDDGWRDTEAFF; CDR3 DNA: TGTGCCAGCAGTTTAGATGACGGCTGGCGGGACACTGAAGCTTTCTTT
J gene: TRBJ2-3; D gene: TRBD2; clone size: -; V gene: TRBV27; CDR3 protein: CASSRQTSGRGDTQYF; CDR3 DNA: TGTGCCAGCAGTCGTCAGACTAGCGGGAGGGGAGATACGCAGTATTTT
J gene: TRBJ2-5; D gene: TRBD2; clone size: -; V gene: TRBV28; CDR3 protein: CASSYPLPSGGGETQYF; CDR3 DNA: TGTGCCAGCAGTTACCCCCTCCCTAGCGGGGGGGGTGAGACCCAGTACTTC
J gene: TRBJ1-5; D gene: -; clone size: -; V gene: TRBV19; CDR3 protein: CASSTQSNQPQHF; CDR3 DNA: TGTGCCAGTAGTACTCAGAGCAATCAGCCCCAGCATTTT
J gene: TRBJ2-7; D gene: -; clone size: -; V gene: TRBV24-1; CDR3 protein: CATSDSGREQYF; CDR3 DNA: TGTGCCACCAGTGATTCAGGGCGGGAGCAGTACTTC
J gene: TRBJ1-6; D gene: TRBD1; clone size: -; V gene: TRBV11-2; CDR3 protein: CASSFDRGYNSPLHF; CDR3 DNA: TGTGCCAGCAGCTTCGACAGGGGTTATAATTCACCCCTCCACTTT
J gene: TRBJ1-5; D gene: -; clone size: -; V gene: TRBV19; CDR3 protein: CASNLQGYSNQPQHF; CDR3 DNA: TGTGCCAGCAATCTACAGGGTTATAGCAATCAGCCCCAGCATTTT
J gene: TRBJ2-1; D gene: TRBD1; clone size: -; V gene: TRBV7-6; CDR3 protein: CASSSLGDRDNEQFF; CDR3 DNA: TGTGCCAGCAGCTCCCTCGGGGACAGGGACAATGAGCAGTTCTTC
J gene: TRBJ2-2; D gene: -; clone size: -; V gene: TRBV29-1; CDR3 protein: CSVTRGGELFF; CDR3 DNA: TGCAGCGTCACCCGGGGCGGGGAGCTGTTTTTT
J gene: TRBJ2-5; D gene: TRBD2; clone size: -; V gene: TRBV6-2/TRBV6-3; CDR3 protein: CASSYSSGGETQYF; CDR3 DNA: TGTGCCAGCAGTTACTCGTCGGGAGGAGAGACCCAGTACTTC
J gene: TRBJ2-1; D gene: TRBD2; clone size: once; V gene: TRBV5-1; CDR3 protein: CASSDSGGTYEQFF; CDR3 DNA: TGCGCCAGCAGCGATAGCGGGGGGACGTATGAGCAGTTCTTC
J gene: TRBJ2-3; D gene: -; clone size: -; V gene: TRBV7-7; CDR3 protein: CASSYGGLTDTQYF; CDR3 DNA: TGTGCTAGCAGTTACGGGGGTCTCACAGATACGCAGTATTTT
J gene: TRBJ1-3; D gene: -; clone size: -; V gene: TRBV2; CDR3 protein: CASKEAHHSGNTIYF; CDR3 DNA: TGTGCCAGCAAGGAGGCCCACCACTCTGGAAACACCATATATTTT
J gene: TRBJ1-2; D gene: -; clone size: -; V gene: TRBV29-1; CDR3 protein: CSARERGDYGYTF; CDR3 DNA: TGCAGCGCCCGCGAGCGTGGTGACTATGGCTACACCTTC